This T cell receptor beta chain comes out of a study of blood T cell repertoires in COVID-19. For the study at large: PBMCs, B-cell-depleted T cells, or T cells provided the cDNA or gDNA that made up the material.

This CDR3 is built from 16 residues. Trimming shortened V by 6 bases and J by 3 bases, and 18 bases separated the two germline ends. CDR1 is LNHDA and CDR2 is SQIVND in the germline V gene (reference sequence). Per the original data handling: For nucleated cells, counts were estimated from reference gene primer amplification. Assay used: immunoSEQ multiplex PCR; TCRdb lists only in-frame clones, some missing. Clonal size and the V and J genes are those of that table, whereas D and trimming came from the DNA. The sample has 100,000 to 150,000 clones, 65% to 90% seen once. The rearrangement uses TRBV19 and TRBJ1-5; possible D gene TRBD1, 5 bases. This TCR derives from a woman at least 80 years old with acute or convalescent COVID-19. The sequencing sample was made of peripheral blood. The CDR3 coding sequence is TGTGCCAGTAGACTCCAGGGCCTCGGCTTCAATCAGCCCCAGCATTTT. Amino acids: CASRLQGLGFNQPQHF. The variable domain in full, with the rest retrieved from reference TRBV19 and TRBJ1-5, is DGGITQSPKYLFRKEGQNVTLSCEQNLNHDAMYWYRQDPGQGLRLIYYSQIVNDFQKGDIAEGYSVSREKKESFPLTVTSAQKNPTAFYLCASRLQGLGFNQPQHFGDGTRLSIL.